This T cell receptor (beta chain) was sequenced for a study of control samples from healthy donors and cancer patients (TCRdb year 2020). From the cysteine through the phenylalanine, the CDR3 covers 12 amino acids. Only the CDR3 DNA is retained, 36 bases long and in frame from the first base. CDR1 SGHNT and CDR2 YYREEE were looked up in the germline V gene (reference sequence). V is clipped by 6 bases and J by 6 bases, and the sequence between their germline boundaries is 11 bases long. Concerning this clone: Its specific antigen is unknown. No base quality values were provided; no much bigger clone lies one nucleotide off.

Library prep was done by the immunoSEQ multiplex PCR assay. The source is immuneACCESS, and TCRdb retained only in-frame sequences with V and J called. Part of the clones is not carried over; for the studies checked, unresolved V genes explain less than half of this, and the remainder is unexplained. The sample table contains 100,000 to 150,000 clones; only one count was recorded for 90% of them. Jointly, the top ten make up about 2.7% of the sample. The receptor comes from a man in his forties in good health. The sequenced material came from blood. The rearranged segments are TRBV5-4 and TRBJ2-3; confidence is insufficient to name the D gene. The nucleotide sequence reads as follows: TGTGCCAGCAACTCCGACGGGGATACGCAGTATTTT. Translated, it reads CASNSDGDTQYF.